Listed here is a single T cell receptor beta chain. This sample is part of a study of cytotoxic CD8 clonotypes in ibrutinib-treated CLL. Overall study context: The authors obtained response samples at a median of around eleven months of treatment, range 6 to 36.

Trimming removed 5 bases from V and 11 bases from J; junction bases left unmatched: 9. Germline CDR1 reads MDHEN; CDR2 reads SYDVKM. The CDR3 consists of 14 residues. TCRdb's table, derived via immunoSEQ multiplex PCR, lists solely in-frame clones and lacks some. The top ten clones hold about 24% of a sample with 53,000 or so clones, roughly 50% of them seen once. The chain combines TRBV28 with TRBJ1-5; 10 bases line up with TRBD1. The TCR was taken from a human donor with chronic lymphocytic leukemia. The source material was PBMCs, sampled at disease progression, from a patient treated with ibrutinib. The DNA of the CDR3 is TGTGCCAGCAGTCCTGGAGACAGGGGGCCAGCCCAGCATTTT. It translates to CASSPGDRGPAQHF. The full variable domain, in which reference TRBV28 and TRBJ1-5 provide the parts outside the CDR3, is DVKVTQSSRYLVKRTGEKVFLECVQDMDHENMFWYRQDPGLGLRLIYFSYDVKMKEKGDIPEGYSVSREKKERFSLILESASTNQTSMYLCASSPGDRGPAQHFGDGTRLSIL.